These 10 T cell receptor beta chains share one sample of origin, sequenced in a study of lymphopenia after photon versus proton radiotherapy. The table came from immunoSEQ multiplex PCR; TCRdb's copy has only in-frame clones and leaves some out. The repertoire holds fewer than 30,000 clones, with around 83% as singletons. Sample: peripheral blood, taken from a patient treated with photon-based radiotherapy. The source is a woman aged 50 to 60 with pancreatic cancer.

The rearrangement joins TRBV6-1 to TRBJ1-4; tentative D call: TRBD1 (6 bases). V lost 6 bases and J lost 3, with 14 bases in between. There are 15 residues in the CDR3. CDR1 is MNHNS and CDR2 is SASEGT in the germline V gene. The CDR3 DNA is TGTGCCAGCAGACCACAGGGTCTCGCTAATGAAAAACTGTTTTTT. Amino acid sequence: CASRPQGLANEKLFF.

The chain is built from TRBV6-5 and TRBJ1-3; TRBD1 agrees at 12 bases. The V and J ends lost 5 bases and 8 bases, in that order; junction bases with no gene match: 7. This CDR3 contains 15 residues. Per germline, CDR1 MNHEY and CDR2 SVGAGI. CDR3 bases: TGTGCCAGCAGTCCGGGACAGGGGGCAAAGTACACCATATATTTT. It translates to CASSPGQGAKYTIYF.

The rearrangement uses TRBV21-1 and TRBJ1-5. TRBV21-1 is a recognized pseudogene. The CDR3 totals 15 residues. CDR3 sequence reads: CASSKVRVGNQPQHF. Here the CDR3 DNA reads TGTGCCAGCAGCAAAGTGAGGGTAGGCAATCAGCCCCAGCATTTT.

As for this clone: Mismatch with germline at one junction end may stem from a read error. The genes are TRBV27 and TRBJ2-3, with TRBD2 matching over 10 bases. This CDR3 spans 18 amino acids. Germline assignment: CDR1 MNHEY and CDR2 SMNVEV (reference sequence). The CDR3, as DNA: TGTGCCAGCAGTTTATCGTCTGGCTTTATGCTAGCGGGAGATAGGCAGTATTTT. This translates into CASSLSSGFMLAGDRQYF.

This sequence joins TRBV14 and TRBJ1-4; 8 bases line up with TRBD1. The CDR3 consists of 14 residues. The ends lost 4 bases at V and 8 bases at J; junction bases unmatched: 6. Germline V gene sequence: CDR1 SGHDN, CDR2 FVKESK. The CDR3 DNA sequence: TGTGCCAGCAGCCTCAGGGGGCGCCCCGAAAAACTGTTTTTT. It encodes CASSLRGRPEKLFF.

The J gene is TRBJ1-2, the V gene TRBV19, with TRBD1 matching 8 bases. Germline V lookup: CDR1 LNHDA, CDR2 SQIVND (reference sequence). Unmatched junction bases numbered 10, after V lost 7 bases and J lost 6 bases. The CDR3 runs 14 residues. The CDR3 is CASKIFRGPNGYTF. The CDR3 bases are TGTGCCAGTAAAATCTTCAGGGGGCCTAATGGCTACACCTTC.

V is TRBV18 and J is TRBJ2-7, with D perhaps TRBD2 (5 bases). Trimming pared 3 bases from V and 6 bases from J, leaving 6 bases between. The CDR3 has 11 residues. Germline lookup yields CDR1 KGHSH and CDR2 LQKENI. CDR3 DNA sequence: TGTGCCAGCTCACCGGGGAGCGAGCAGTACTTC. Protein product: CASSPGSEQYF.

This clone was counted once. The chain joins TRBV28 to TRBJ1-4; D ambiguous. This CDR3 contains 13 residues. In germline, CDR1 is MDHEN, CDR2 SYDVKM. Trimming cost V 10 bases and J 1 base, with 10 bases left between them. The CDR3 DNA reads TGTGCCACTTCAGACGGAACTAATGAAAAACTGTTTTTT. Translation gives CATSDGTNEKLFF. Full variable domain (remainder filled in from reference TRBV28 and TRBJ1-4): DVKVTQSSRYLVKRTGEKVFLECVQDMDHENMFWYRQDPGLGLRLIYFSYDVKMKEKGDIPEGYSVSREKKERFSLILESASTNQTSMYLCATSDGTNEKLFFGSGTQLSVL.

The count of this clone is one. This rearrangement joins TRBV28 to TRBJ1-5; TRBD1 matches 10 bases. J was trimmed by 4 bases and V by 7 bases; bases with no gene match: 7. Germline lookup yields CDR1 MDHEN and CDR2 SYDVKM. The CDR3 runs to 15 residues. The CDR3 DNA reads as TGTGCCAGCATTCCGACAGGGGGCAGAAATCAGCCCCAGCATTTT. The encoded protein is CASIPTGGRNQPQHF.

This chain links TRBV15 with TRBJ1-3, with D perhaps TRBD1 (5 bases). V was shortened by 1 base and J by 4 bases, with 17 bases between the two germline ends. CDR1 and CDR2 from the germline V gene are LNHNV and YYDKDF (reference sequence). The CDR3 loop spans 17 amino acids. Here the CDR3 DNA reads TGTGCCACCAGCAGAGGGGCAGGGAGCCGGGGAGGAAACACCATATATTTT. As protein: CATSRGAGSRGGNTIYF.